Each of the 8 T cell receptor beta chains below was sequenced from the same sample in a study of CD8+ T cells in alopecia areata. Extraction and reverse transcription of RNA yielded cDNA as the sequencing template. Some clones are missing from TCRdb's copy, which holds only in-frame ones; the method was immunoSEQ multiplex PCR. The record shows 250,000 or so clones for this sample, with no singletons present. CD4, CD8alpha, NKG2D, NKG2ACE and other markers guided sorting of pooled cutaneous lymph node cells. Input material: CD4+ T cells sorted from a lymph node. The receptors come from a C3H/HeJ mouse with alopecia areata. The strain bears MHC haplotype H2-k.

Details on this clone: Mouse germline and gene names are used. The read ends 4 residues before the CDR3 terminus; that terminus is restored from the germline J gene. The rearrangement uses TRBV13-1 and TRBJ1-2, with TRBD1 matching over 7 bases. This CDR3 spans 13 amino acids. V lost 5 bases and J lost 3; bases outside the gene matches: 4. Germline V gives CDR1 NSHNY, CDR2 SYGAGN. The sequenced part of the CDR3 DNA is TGTGCCAGCAGACAGGGGAGCGACTCC. It is translated as CASRQGSDS. The complete CDR3 protein is CASRQGSDSDYTF.

This clone appeared a few times. Mouse gene names apply. The read terminates 4 residues ahead of where the CDR3 ends, so the germline J gene completes it. This chain links TRBV31 with TRBJ2-4; the D gene is possibly TRBD1 (6 bases). CDR3 size: 14 residues. The germline V gene encodes CDR1 GKSSPN and CDR2 SITVG. The V gene lost 3 bases and the J gene lost 3 bases, with 13 bases spanning the gap. The part of the CDR3 DNA that was read is TGTGCCTGGAGCCCAGGGGAGAGGCAAAAC. It encodes CAWSPGERQN. The complete CDR3 protein is CAWSPGERQNTLYF.

This clone was picked up a small number of times. Germline and genes here are mouse. Coverage ceases 4 residues before the CDR3 finishes, and the germline J gene fills in the end. The V gene is TRBV13-2, the J gene TRBJ2-1; 10 nucleotides line up with TRBD2. The CDR3 spans 13 residues. Germline V CDR1 and CDR2: NNHNN, SYGAGS (reference sequence). The CDR3 loop reads CASGGDWGPEQFF. Partial CDR3 DNA: TGTGCCAGCGGTGGGGACTGGGGCCCT.

Turning to this clone: The genes and germline here are from mouse. The read falls 4 residues short of the CDR3 end, and the missing part is taken from the germline J gene. V and J are TRBV19 and TRBJ2-3; 9 positions agree with TRBD1. V shed 6 bases and J 0 bases; nucleotides not matched to a gene: 8. The CDR3 has 16 amino acids. Germline V lookup: CDR1 FNHDT, CDR2 SITEND (reference sequence). CDR3 DNA (partial): TGTGCCAGCACGCCGGGACAGGGCACTAGTGCAGAA. Protein: CASTPGQGTSAE. Given in full, the CDR3 is CASTPGQGTSAETLYF.

Concerning this clone: Any gene name here is a mouse gene name. The read ends 4 residues shy of where the CDR3 ends; the end is completed using the germline J gene. The V gene is TRBV31, the J gene TRBJ2-3, with 12 bases that match TRBD2. Germline V gene lookup returns CDR1 GKSSPN and CDR2 SITVG. The CDR3 loop spans 16 amino acids. Losses at the gene ends were 3 bases for V and 3 bases for J; bases not matched to a gene: 7. CDR3 region: CAWSPDWGGRAETLYF. The covered CDR3 bases are TGTGCCTGGAGCCCGGACTGGGGGGGAAGAGCAGAA.

This clone has a handful of counts. Mouse germline and gene names are used. The read terminates 4 residues before the CDR3 end, so the remaining end is supplied by the germline J gene. J is TRBJ2-5 and V is TRBV13-3; 8 bases match TRBD1. CDR1 NNHDY and CDR2 SYVADS come from the germline V gene. The CDR3 loop spans 15 amino acids. CDR3 DNA (partial): TGTGCCAGCAGCCTTGACAGGGGAGAGGAAGAC. It is translated as CASSLDRGEED. The complete CDR3 sequence is CASSLDRGEEDTQYF.

This clone was picked up a small number of times. Gene and germline names: mouse. The read is 4 residues too short to cover the CDR3 end, so that end is filled in from the germline J gene. This sample also contains other DNA sequences that code for the same CDR3. The rearrangement uses TRBV19 and TRBJ2-1; maybe TRBD2 (7 bases). Trimming shortened V by 6 bases and J by 4 bases, and 11 bases separated the two germline ends. This CDR3 has 13 residues. Germline assignment: CDR1 FNHDT and CDR2 SITEND (reference sequence). The CDR3: CASKRGGYAEQFF. The DNA read from the CDR3 is TGTGCCAGCAAAAGGGGGGGGTATGCT.

Regarding this clone: The listed genes are named as in mouse. The read stops 4 residues short of the end of the CDR3; the missing end is completed from the germline J gene. The sample has other DNA sequences that encode this CDR3 too. The chain joins TRBV1 to TRBJ2-5, with TRBD2 matching over 11 bases. Germline lookup yields CDR1 NSQYPW and CDR2 LRSPGD (reference sequence). The CDR3 totals 14 residues. The covered CDR3 bases are TGCACCTGCAGTGCGGGGACTGGGGGAGAC. Its protein is CTCSAGTGGD. From start to end, the CDR3 is CTCSAGTGGDTQYF.